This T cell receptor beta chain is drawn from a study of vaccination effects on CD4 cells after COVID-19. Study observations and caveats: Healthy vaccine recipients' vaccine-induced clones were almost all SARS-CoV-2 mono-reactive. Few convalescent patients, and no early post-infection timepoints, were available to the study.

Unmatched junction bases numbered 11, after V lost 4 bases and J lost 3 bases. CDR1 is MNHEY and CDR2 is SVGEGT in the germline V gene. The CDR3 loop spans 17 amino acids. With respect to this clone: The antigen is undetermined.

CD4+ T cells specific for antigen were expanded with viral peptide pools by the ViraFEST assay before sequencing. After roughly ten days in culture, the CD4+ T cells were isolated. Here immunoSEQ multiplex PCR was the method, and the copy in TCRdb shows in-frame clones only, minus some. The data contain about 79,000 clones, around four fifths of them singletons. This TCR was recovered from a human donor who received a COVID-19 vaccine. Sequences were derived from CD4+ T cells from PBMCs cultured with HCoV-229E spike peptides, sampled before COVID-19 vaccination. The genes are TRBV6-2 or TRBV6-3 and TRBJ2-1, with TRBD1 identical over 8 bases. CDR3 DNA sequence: TGTGCCAGCAGTTCCCTCCGGACAGGGCTGATCTACAATGAGCAGTTCTTC. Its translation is CASSSLRTGLIYNEQFF.